What follows are 27 T cell receptor beta chains derived from one specimen sequenced in a study of tumor and adjacent non-tumor tissue in lung cancer. No cell sorting was done before RNA was extracted from the tissue. More than 3 cm separated this lung sample from the edge of the tumor. A modified ARM-PCR protocol with three rounds of nested PCR amplified TCRbeta. MiXCR, applied by TCRdb to the multiplex PCR reads, yields one record per CDR3 protein. Of 90,000 to 100,000 distinct CDR3 sequences detected, 75% to 85% appear once; the ten largest clones hold around 30%. The material sequenced was distant non-tumor lung tissue. Receptors were obtained from a man aged 60 to 69 with small cell lung cancer.

This clonotype was recorded at least ten times. This CDR3 is CASSPGLGNTGELFF. Here the CDR3 DNA reads TGTGCCAGCAGCCCTGGACTAGGGAACACCGGGGAGCTGTTTTTT. The V and J genes are TRBV11-3 and TRBJ2-2; 7 bases line up with TRBD2. CDR1 is SGHNT, CDR2 YENEEA, per germline. The CDR3 sequence is 15 residues long. Trimming at V came to 5 bases and at J to 1 base, leaving 4 bases not matched to a gene.

As concerns this clonotype: The CDR3 carries no conserved terminal phenylalanine or tryptophan, so it likely arises from a read error. Because the CDR3's place on the DNA is in doubt, the DNA is left out and the CDR3 is given as listed by TCRdb. The V and J genes are TRBV29-1 and TRBJ1-1; whether TRBD1, the table's D call, matches the DNA was not checked. CDR1 and CDR2 (germline): SQVTM, ANQGSEA. The CDR3 is 11 residues long, ends included. CDR3 residues: CGGDFDTEAFS.

The chain recombines TRBV11-2 with TRBJ2-7, with 8 nucleotides matching TRBD2. Germline loops: CDR1 SGHAT, CDR2 FQNNGV. This CDR3 is 13 amino acids long. In nucleotides, the CDR3 is TGTGCAAGCAGGCTCCCTAGCGGGTACGAGCAGTACGTC. Translating it yields CASRLPSGYEQYV.

For this clonotype: One junction end disagrees with the germline gene, perhaps due to a read error. The chain is built from TRBV7-9 and TRBJ2-1; no clear D. This CDR3 contains 13 residues. CDR1 and CDR2 (germline): SEHNR, FQNEAQ (reference sequence). Written as DNA, the CDR3 is TGTACCAGCAGCTCAGCCTCCTACAATGAGCAGTTCTTC. This encodes CTSSSASYNEQFF.

The chain carries TRBV4-2 and TRBJ2-7; 12 bases align to TRBD2. The CDR3 is 17 amino acids. Trimming at V came to 4 bases and at J to 12 bases, leaving 19 bases not matched to a gene. The germline CDR1 and CDR2 sequences are LGHNA and YNFKEQ. The CDR3 is CASSRRRTSGDSYELYF. DNA for the CDR3: TGTGCCAGCAGCCGAAGAAGGACTAGCGGGGACTCCTACGAGTTGTACTTC.

This clonotype appeared many times. This chain joins TRBV12-3 or TRBV12-4 and TRBJ2-6; TRBD1 matches at 11 bases. The junction had 1 base not matched to a gene; V was cut back by 6 bases and J by 3 bases. This CDR3 is 15 amino acids long. CDR3 sequence (DNA): TGTGCCAGCAGGGACAGGGGGCTTGGGGCCAACGTCCTGACTTTC. Protein sequence: CASRDRGLGANVLTF.

Turning to this clonotype: One junction end does not reproduce the germline sequence, and a read error may be involved. The chain employs TRBV11-2 and TRBJ2-2, with 7 positions matching TRBD2. The germline CDR1 and CDR2 sequences are SGHAT and FQNNGV. The CDR3 runs to 14 residues. The CDR3 spells CTSSLARGTGELFF. DNA for the CDR3: TGTACCAGCAGTTTAGCGCGGGGGACCGGGGAGCTGTTTTTT. Together with reference TRBV11-2 and TRBJ2-2, the CDR3 gives the full variable domain: EAGVAQSPRYKIIEKRQSVAFWCNPISGHATLYWYQQILGQGPKLLIQFQNNGVVDDSQLPKDRFSAERLKGVDSTLKIQPAKLEDSAVYLCTSSLARGTGELFFGEGSRLTVL.

With regard to this clonotype: One end of the junction does not line up with germline, which may come from a read error. The rearrangement joins TRBV12-3 or TRBV12-4 to TRBJ2-3; 12 positions agree with TRBD2. The length of the CDR3 is 15 residues. This chain's CDR3 is CTSRPTSGSRGTQYF. CDR3 sequence (DNA): TGTACCAGCAGACCGACTAGCGGGAGTAGAGGTACGCAGTATTTT.

In regard to this clonotype: One base away lies a much larger clone, so this may be a sequencing read error. The chain couples TRBV10-2 to TRBJ2-1, with 10 nucleotides matching TRBD2. The CDR3 consists of 14 residues. Germline V gives CDR1 WSHSY, CDR2 SAAADI. V lost 8 bases and J lost 8; bases outside the gene matches: 9. The CDR3 DNA reads TGCGCCAGCCGGCTAGCGGGAGAGGGCGATGAGCAGTTCTTC. Encoded protein: CASRLAGEGDEQFF.

The chain carries TRBV30 and TRBJ2-1; D possibly matches TRBD1 or TRBD2 (5 bases each). The CDR3 is made up of 12 amino acids. V was clipped by 2 bases and J by 15 bases, with 17 bases between them. Per the germline V gene, CDR1 is GTSNPN and CDR2 is SVGIG (reference sequence). The CDR3 loop is CAWSRGPWVWFF. The CDR3 DNA follows: TGTGCCTGGAGTCGGGGACCCTGGGTTTGGTTCTTC.

Worth noting for this clonotype: The junction differs from germline at one of its ends, possibly a read error. The chain uses TRBV5-6 and TRBJ1-4, with D unresolved. The CDR3 contains 16 residues. Germline CDR1 and CDR2: SGHDT and YYEEEE. DNA for the CDR3: TGTGTCAGCAGCTTAGAGTTTGGCACTAAGGGTGAAAAACTGTTTTTT. Protein: CVSSLEFGTKGEKLFF. Looking up the rest from reference TRBV5-6 and TRBJ1-4 gives the full variable domain: DAGVTQSPTHLIKTRGQQVTLRCSPKSGHDTVSWYQQALGQGPQFIFQYYEEEERQRGNFPDRFSGHQFPNYSSELNVNALLLGDSALYLCVSSLEFGTKGEKLFFGSGTQLSVL.

To note about this clonotype: One junction end does not reproduce the germline sequence, and a read error may be involved. The chain links TRBV5-6 to TRBJ1-1, with D maybe TRBD1 (5 bases). The germline gives CDR1 SGHDT, CDR2 YYEEEE. This CDR3 region has 16 residues. CDR3 DNA: TGTGCCAGCATCTTGGCCTCCGAGACAGCGAACAATGAAGCTTTCTTT. This encodes CASILASETANNEAFF.

V gene TRBV11-2 combines with J gene TRBJ2-1; D unresolved. The end of the DNA is better explained by TRBJ2-7, so the J call may be wrong. The CDR3 has 14 amino acids. Germline V CDR1 and CDR2: SGHAT, FQNNGV. The CDR3 spells CASSSEPGNNEQYF. The CDR3 bases are TGTGCCAGCAGCTCAGAACCGGGCAACAATGAGCAGTACTTC.

As concerns this clonotype: The junction departs from the called germline gene at one end, perhaps through a read error. The genes are TRBV4-1 and TRBJ2-2; tentatively, D is TRBD1 (7 bases). CDR3 length equals 15 residues. Germline-derived CDR1 and CDR2 are MGHRA and YSYEKL. CDR3 loop: CDSSTRGAYTGELFF. CDR3 DNA sequence: TGCGACAGCAGCACCAGGGGGGCCTATACGGGGGAGCTGTTTTTT.

This clonotype was found a few times. No conserved phenylalanine or tryptophan ends this CDR3, so it is likely a read error. This chain uses TRBV20-1 with TRBJ1-2; D might be TRBD1 (5 bases). Trimming pared 5 bases from V and 6 bases from J, leaving 16 bases between. CDR3 length: 13 amino acids. Germline V gene lookup returns CDR1 DFQATT and CDR2 SNEGSKA (reference sequence). Here the CDR3 DNA reads TGCAGTGCTGGCGCGCGGGGGAGGAATGGCTACACCCTC. This sequence encodes CSAGARGRNGYTL.

Details on this clonotype: This may stem from a read error, because a much larger clone lies one nucleotide away. The chain links TRBV5-1 to TRBJ1-2, with 8 bases identical to TRBD1. Germline V gene lookup returns CDR1 SGHRS and CDR2 YFSETQ. The J segment lost 2 bases and the V segment lost 4 bases, leaving 7 bases of the junction unmatched. The CDR3 runs to 15 residues. CDR3 protein: CASSTVQGVNYGYTF. The CDR3 DNA reads TGCGCCAGCAGCACCGTACAGGGGGTGAACTATGGCTACACCTTC.

About this clonotype itself: One end of the junction does not line up with germline, which may come from a read error. The gene calls are TRBV6-5 and TRBJ2-1, with D possibly TRBD2 on 5 matching bases. The germline CDR1 and CDR2 sequences are MNHEY and SVGAGI. This CDR3 is 15 amino acids long. The CDR3 DNA reads TGTGCCAGCAGCTACTCTTGGGGAGTGCGTAATAAGCAGTTCTTC. Residues: CASSYSWGVRNKQFF.

The chain joins TRBV4-1 to TRBJ1-5; no definite D call. Germline assignment: CDR1 MGHRA and CDR2 YSYEKL. Trimming left V 3 bases short and J 9 bases short, with 12 bases between. The CDR3 sequence is 13 residues long. CDR3 DNA: TGCGCCAGCAGCCAGGTGATGTATCGGCCCCAGCATTTT. It codes for CASSQVMYRPQHF.

This clonotype was seen repeatedly, ten times or more. The J gene is TRBJ1-2, the V gene TRBV5-4, with D possibly being TRBD1 (5 bases). Germline CDR1 SGHNT, CDR2 YYREEE (reference sequence). The V end was cut by 3 bases, the J end by 0 bases, with 12 bases between. The CDR3 is 15 residues long. In DNA, the CDR3 is TGTGCCAGCAGCTCCTTAAAGACAGCTAACTATGGCTACACCTTC. The encoded protein is CASSSLKTANYGYTF.

With respect to this clonotype: Germline is not matched at one junction end, which may reflect a read error. The chain links TRBV6-1 to TRBJ2-3; 9 bases fit TRBD1. Looked up from germline, CDR1 is MNHNS and CDR2 is SASEGT. The CDR3 runs 14 residues. CDR3 protein: CTSSDRGDVDSQYF. CDR3 DNA sequence: TGTACCAGCAGTGACAGGGGGGATGTGGATTCGCAGTATTTT.

This clonotype was found many times. The gene calls are TRBV6-1 and TRBJ2-5; 7 positions match TRBD2. With 3 bases clipped from V and 4 bases from J, the junction kept 11 bases outside the gene matches. The CDR3 is 16 residues long. CDR1 MNHNS and CDR2 SASEGT come from the germline V gene. CDR3: CASSDQGGRLGETQYF. In nucleotides, the CDR3 is TGTGCCAGCAGTGATCAAGGCGGGAGATTGGGAGAGACCCAGTACTTC.

This rearrangement joins TRBV6-5 to TRBJ2-1; unclear D gene. The germline gives CDR1 MNHEY, CDR2 SVGAGI. The V and J ends lost 4 bases and 11 bases respectively, with 15 bases between them. The CDR3 totals 13 residues. The CDR3 DNA follows: TGTGCCAGCAGTTCCCAGATTCCCGGCAAGCAGTTCTTC. It specifies CASSSQIPGKQFF.

This clonotype was observed many times. The chain recombines TRBV5-5 with TRBJ2-2; D is ambiguous. CDR3 length: 13 residues. Germline CDR1 and CDR2: SGHKS and YYEKEE (reference sequence). Trimming left V 8 bases short and J 3 bases short, with 11 bases between. CDR3 nucleotides: TGTGCCAGTACCCCCCCAGACACCGGGGAGCTGTTTTTT. Amino acid sequence: CASTPPDTGELFF.

About this clonotype: A junction boundary mismatches the germline segment, possibly from a read error. The chain recombines TRBV28 with TRBJ2-3, with D unclear. Germline CDR1 and CDR2: MDHEN and SYDVKM. This CDR3 has 14 residues. The CDR3 DNA reads as TGTGCCAGAAGTTTCGTCCAGGGCACAGATACGCAGTATTTT. This gives the protein CARSFVQGTDTQYF.

Note on this clonotype: The junction shows a germline mismatch at one end, possibly a read error. This sequence joins TRBV29-1 and TRBJ2-1; 13 bases line up with TRBD2. This CDR3 is built from 15 residues. Per the germline V gene, CDR1 is SQVTM and CDR2 is ANQGSEA. CDR3 DNA: TGCAGCGTCCTTTTACTAGCGGGAGGGTACAATGAGCGGTTCTTC. Translated, it gives CSVLLLAGGYNERFF.

As for this clonotype: A junction boundary mismatches the germline segment, possibly from a read error. The rearrangement uses TRBV29-1 and TRBJ2-1, with D perhaps TRBD1 or TRBD2 (5 bases each). This CDR3 contains 15 residues. Germline V gene sequence: CDR1 SQVTM, CDR2 ANQGSEA. DNA of the CDR3: TGCAGCGTTCGGGGCTCTCTAAGCTCCTGCAATGAGCAGTTCTTC. It encodes CSVRGSLSSCNEQFF.

This clonotype was counted at least ten times. The chain is built from TRBV7-9 and TRBJ2-2; the D is unclear. This CDR3 is built from 12 residues. Germline CDR1 reads SEHNR; CDR2 reads FQNEAQ (reference sequence). The ends were cut back, 5 bases at V and 8 bases at J, with 9 bases in the middle. The chain's CDR3 is CASSPQPGELFF. The DNA of the CDR3 is TGTGCCAGCAGCCCGCAGCCGGGGGAGCTGTTTTTT.